These 4 T cell receptor beta chains share one sample of origin, sequenced in a study of cytomegalovirus exposure and HLA in healthy donors. 13 Jbeta primers and 60 Vbeta primers were used for the PCR. TCRdb's table, derived via immunoSEQ multiplex PCR, lists solely in-frame clones and lacks some. The table records some 96,000 clones, roughly 80% of them present only once. The specimen sequenced was PBMCs. Receptors originate from a man aged 35 to 55 in good health and CMV-seropositive.

This chain links TRBV11-2 with TRBJ1-6; 9 bases are shared with TRBD1. CDR1 is SGHAT, CDR2 FQNNGV, per germline. J lost 10 bases, V lost 5 bases, and 3 bases had no gene match. The CDR3 sequence is 13 residues long. For the CDR3, the DNA is TGTGCCAGCAGCACGGACAGGGGATCACCCCTCCACTTT. Residues: CASSTDRGSPLHF. The full variable domain, rest sourced from reference TRBV11-2 and TRBJ1-6, is EAGVAQSPRYKIIEKRQSVAFWCNPISGHATLYWYQQILGQGPKLLIQFQNNGVVDDSQLPKDRFSAERLKGVDSTLKIQPAKLEDSAVYLCASSTDRGSPLHFGNGTRLTVT.

The rearrangement joins TRBV7-6 to TRBJ1-6, with D tentatively TRBD1 (5 bases). Germline-derived CDR1 and CDR2 are SGHVS and FNYEAQ. The CDR3 runs to 16 residues. The germline V and J ends were trimmed by 1 base and 0 bases, with 7 bases remaining between them. The CDR3: CASSLEGASYNSPLHF. In nucleotides, the CDR3 is TGTGCCAGCAGCTTAGAAGGGGCCTCCTATAATTCACCCCTCCACTTT.

This chain connects TRBV28 to TRBJ1-5; unclear D gene. In germline, CDR1 is MDHEN, CDR2 SYDVKM. The CDR3 length is 18 residues. Trimming cost V 5 bases and J 0 bases, with 20 bases left between them. The CDR3 loop reads CASSIDDGSLYSNQPQHF. CDR3 nucleotide sequence: TGTGCCAGCAGTATTGATGACGGGAGTCTCTATAGCAATCAGCCCCAGCATTTT. Complete variable domain (other parts from reference TRBV28 and TRBJ1-5): DVKVTQSSRYLVKRTGEKVFLECVQDMDHENMFWYRQDPGLGLRLIYFSYDVKMKEKGDIPEGYSVSREKKERFSLILESASTNQTSMYLCASSIDDGSLYSNQPQHFGDGTRLSIL.

V gene TRBV5-1 combines with J gene TRBJ1-6; the match to TRBD1 covers 9 bases. V was pared by 4 bases and J by 10 bases, with 6 bases of the junction left unmatched. CDR1 and CDR2 from the germline V gene are SGHRS and YFSETQ. This CDR3 has 14 amino acids. The CDR3, as DNA: TGCGCCAGCAGCCCGGGACAGGGAGAGTCACCCCTCCACTTT. Its protein product is CASSPGQGESPLHF.